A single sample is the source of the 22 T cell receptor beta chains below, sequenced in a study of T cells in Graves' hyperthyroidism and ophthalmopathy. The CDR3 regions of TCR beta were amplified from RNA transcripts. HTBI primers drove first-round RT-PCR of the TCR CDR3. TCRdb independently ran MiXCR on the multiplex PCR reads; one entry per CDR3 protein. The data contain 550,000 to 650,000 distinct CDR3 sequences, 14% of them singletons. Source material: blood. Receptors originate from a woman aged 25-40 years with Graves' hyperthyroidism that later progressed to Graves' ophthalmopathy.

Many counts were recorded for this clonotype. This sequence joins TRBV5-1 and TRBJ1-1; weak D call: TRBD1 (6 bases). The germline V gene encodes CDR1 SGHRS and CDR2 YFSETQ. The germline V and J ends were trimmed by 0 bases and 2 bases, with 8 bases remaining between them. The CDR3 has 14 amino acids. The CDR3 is CASSLEGGNTEAFF. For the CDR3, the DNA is TGCGCCAGCAGCTTGGAGGGGGGCAACACTGAAGCTTTCTTT.

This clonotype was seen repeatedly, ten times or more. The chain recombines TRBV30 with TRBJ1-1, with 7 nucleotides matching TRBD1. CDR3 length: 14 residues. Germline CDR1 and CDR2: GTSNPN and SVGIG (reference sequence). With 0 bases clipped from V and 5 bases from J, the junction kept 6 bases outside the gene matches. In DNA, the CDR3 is TGTGCCTGGAGTGTAAGGGGGCTTCGGACTGAAGCTTTCTTT. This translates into CAWSVRGLRTEAFF.

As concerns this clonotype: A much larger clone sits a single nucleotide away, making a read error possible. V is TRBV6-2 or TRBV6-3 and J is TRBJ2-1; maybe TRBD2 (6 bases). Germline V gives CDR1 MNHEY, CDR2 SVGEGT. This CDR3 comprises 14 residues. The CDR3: CASSYRLGNNGQFF. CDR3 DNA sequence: TGTGCCAGCAGTTACCGACTAGGAAACAATGGGCAGTTCTTC.

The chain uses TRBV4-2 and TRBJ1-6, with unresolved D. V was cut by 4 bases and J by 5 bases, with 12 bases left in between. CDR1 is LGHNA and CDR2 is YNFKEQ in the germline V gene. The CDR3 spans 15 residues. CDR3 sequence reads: CASSLRSDHNSPLHF. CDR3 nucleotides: TGTGCCAGCAGCCTCCGAAGCGATCATAATTCACCCCTCCACTTT.

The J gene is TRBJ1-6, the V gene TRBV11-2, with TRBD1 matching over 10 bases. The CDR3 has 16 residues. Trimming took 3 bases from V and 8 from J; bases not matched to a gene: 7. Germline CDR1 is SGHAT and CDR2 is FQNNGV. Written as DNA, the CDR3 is TGTGCCAGCAGCTTGACAGGGGGCGGAATCCATTCACCCCTCCACTTT. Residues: CASSLTGGGIHSPLHF.

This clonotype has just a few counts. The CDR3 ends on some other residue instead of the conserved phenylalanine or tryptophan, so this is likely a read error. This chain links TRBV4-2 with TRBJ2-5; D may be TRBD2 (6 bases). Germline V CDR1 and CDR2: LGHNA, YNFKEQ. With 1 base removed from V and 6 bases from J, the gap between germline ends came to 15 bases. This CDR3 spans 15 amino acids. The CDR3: CASSQGGLALKTQYL. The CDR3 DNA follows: TGTGCCAGCAGCCAAGGGGGACTGGCTTTGAAGACCCAGTACCTC.

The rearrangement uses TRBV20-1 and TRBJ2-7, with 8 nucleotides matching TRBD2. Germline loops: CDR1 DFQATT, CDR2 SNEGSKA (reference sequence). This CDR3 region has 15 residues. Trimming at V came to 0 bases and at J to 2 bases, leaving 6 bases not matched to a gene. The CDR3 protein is CSAREGGRIPYEQYF. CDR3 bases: TGCAGTGCTAGAGAGGGCGGGAGGATCCCCTACGAGCAGTACTTC.

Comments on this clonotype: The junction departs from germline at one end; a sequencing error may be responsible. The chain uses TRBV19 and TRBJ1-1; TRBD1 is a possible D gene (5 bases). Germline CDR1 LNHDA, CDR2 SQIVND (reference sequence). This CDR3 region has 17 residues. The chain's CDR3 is CASRPRGIQRMNAEAFF. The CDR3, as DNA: TGTGCCAGTAGGCCCCGGGGGATTCAGAGGATGAACGCTGAAGCTTTCTTT.

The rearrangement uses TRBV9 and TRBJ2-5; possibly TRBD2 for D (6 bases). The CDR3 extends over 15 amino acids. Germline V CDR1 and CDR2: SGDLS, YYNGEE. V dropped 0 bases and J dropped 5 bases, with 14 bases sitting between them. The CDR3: CASSVGWEGGETQYF. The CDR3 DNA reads TGTGCCAGCAGCGTAGGGTGGGAAGGAGGGGAGACCCAGTACTTC.

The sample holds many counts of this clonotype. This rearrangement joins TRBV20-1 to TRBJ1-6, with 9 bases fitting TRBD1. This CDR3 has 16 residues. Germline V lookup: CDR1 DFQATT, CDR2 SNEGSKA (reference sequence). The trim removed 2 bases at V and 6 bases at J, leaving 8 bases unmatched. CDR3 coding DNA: TGCAGTGCTAGATCCTATCGGGACAGGGTTAATTCACCCCTCCACTTT. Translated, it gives CSARSYRDRVNSPLHF.

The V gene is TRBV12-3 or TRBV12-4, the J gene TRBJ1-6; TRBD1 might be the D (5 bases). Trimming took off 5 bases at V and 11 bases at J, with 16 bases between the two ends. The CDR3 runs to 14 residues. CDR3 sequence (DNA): TGTGCCAGCAGTAAGGGACGGTTAGGGGCACCCCTCCACTTT. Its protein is CASSKGRLGAPLHF.

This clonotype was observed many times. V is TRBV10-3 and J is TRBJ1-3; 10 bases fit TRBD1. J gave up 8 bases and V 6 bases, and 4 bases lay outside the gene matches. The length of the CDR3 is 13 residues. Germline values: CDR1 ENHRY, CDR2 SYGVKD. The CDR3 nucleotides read TGTGCCATCAGCCGACAGGGGGCTTACACCATATATTTT. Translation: CAISRQGAYTIYF.

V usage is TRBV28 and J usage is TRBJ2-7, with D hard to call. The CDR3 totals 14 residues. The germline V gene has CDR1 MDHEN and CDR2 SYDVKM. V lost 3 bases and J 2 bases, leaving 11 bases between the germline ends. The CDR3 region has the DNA TGTGCCAGCAGTTTCGGCGCGGAAACCTACGAGCAGTACTTC. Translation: CASSFGAETYEQYF.

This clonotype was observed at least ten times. The CDR3 region is CASLEGGTYEQYF. The DNA of the CDR3 is TGTGCCAGCCTCGAGGGAGGAACCTACGAGCAGTACTTC. The rearrangement joins TRBV2 to TRBJ2-7, with D possibly TRBD2 on 6 matching bases. The germline gives CDR1 SNHLY, CDR2 FYNNEI. The CDR3 is 13 amino acids. Between the trimmed V and J ends, which lost 8 bases and 2 bases, there was a span of 13 bases.

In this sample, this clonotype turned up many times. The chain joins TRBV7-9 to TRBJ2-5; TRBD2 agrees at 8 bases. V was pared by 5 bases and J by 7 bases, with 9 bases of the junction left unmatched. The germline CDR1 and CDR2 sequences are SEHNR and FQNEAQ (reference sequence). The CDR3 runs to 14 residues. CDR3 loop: CASSKERERATQYF. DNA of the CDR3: TGTGCCAGCAGCAAGGAGCGGGAGAGGGCGACCCAGTACTTC.

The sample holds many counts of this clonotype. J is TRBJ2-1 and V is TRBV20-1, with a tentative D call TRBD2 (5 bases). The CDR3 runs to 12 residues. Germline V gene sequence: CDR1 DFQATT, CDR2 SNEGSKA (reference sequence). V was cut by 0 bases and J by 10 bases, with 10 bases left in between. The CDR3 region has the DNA TGCAGTGCTAGAGATGCGGGTGGGGAGCAGTTCTTC. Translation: CSARDAGGEQFF.

As DNA, the CDR3 is TGTGCCAGCAGCGACAGGGTCGAGCAGTACTTC. This codes for CASSDRVEQYF. The chain joins TRBV6-2 or TRBV6-3 to TRBJ2-7, with 7 bases that match TRBD1. With V trimmed by 6 bases and J by 6 bases, 2 bases remained unmatched. The germline gives CDR1 MNHEY, CDR2 SVGEGT. CDR3 length: 11 amino acids.

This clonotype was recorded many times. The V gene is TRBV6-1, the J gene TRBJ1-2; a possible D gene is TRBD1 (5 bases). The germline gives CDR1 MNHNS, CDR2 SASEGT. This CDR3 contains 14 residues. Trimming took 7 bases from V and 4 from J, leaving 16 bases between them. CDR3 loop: CASIAGTWGYGYTF. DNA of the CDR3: TGTGCCAGCATTGCAGGGACCTGGGGCTATGGCTACACCTTC.

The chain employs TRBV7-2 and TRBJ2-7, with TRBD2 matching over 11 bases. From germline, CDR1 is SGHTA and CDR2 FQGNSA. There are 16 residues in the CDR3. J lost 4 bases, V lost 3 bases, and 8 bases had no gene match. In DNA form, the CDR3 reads TGTGCCAGCAGCTTGAGTGGGACTAGCGGAATTTACGAGCAGTACTTC. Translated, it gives CASSLSGTSGIYEQYF. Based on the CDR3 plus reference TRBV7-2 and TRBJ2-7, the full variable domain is GAGVSQSPSNKVTEKGKDVELRCDPISGHTALYWYRQSLGQGLEFLIYFQGNSAPDKSGLPSDRFSAERTGGSVSTLTIQRTQQEDSAVYLCASSLSGTSGIYEQYFGPGTRLTVT.

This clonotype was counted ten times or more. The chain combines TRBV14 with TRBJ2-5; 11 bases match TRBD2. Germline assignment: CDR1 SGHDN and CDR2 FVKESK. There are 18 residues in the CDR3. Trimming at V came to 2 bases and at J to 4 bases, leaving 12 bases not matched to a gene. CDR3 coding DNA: TGTGCCAGCAGCCAACGCCCACTAGCGGGAGTTATGGGAGAGACCCAGTACTTC. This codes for CASSQRPLAGVMGETQYF.

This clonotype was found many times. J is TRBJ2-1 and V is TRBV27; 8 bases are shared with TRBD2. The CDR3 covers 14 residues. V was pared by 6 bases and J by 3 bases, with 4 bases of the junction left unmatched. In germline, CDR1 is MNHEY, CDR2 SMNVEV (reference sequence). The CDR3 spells CASSQGLVYNEQFF. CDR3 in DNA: TGTGCCAGCAGCCAGGGACTAGTCTACAATGAGCAGTTCTTC.

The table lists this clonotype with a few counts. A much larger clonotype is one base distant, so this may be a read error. CDR3: CSASLGNTEAFF. The DNA of the CDR3 is TGCAGTGCTAGTTTGGGGAACACTGAAGCTTTCTTT. The chain carries TRBV20-1 and TRBJ1-1; D remains unclear. CDR3 length: 12 residues. Germline V gives CDR1 DFQATT, CDR2 SNEGSKA (reference sequence). Trimming shortened V by 3 bases and J by 1 base, and 6 bases separated the two germline ends.